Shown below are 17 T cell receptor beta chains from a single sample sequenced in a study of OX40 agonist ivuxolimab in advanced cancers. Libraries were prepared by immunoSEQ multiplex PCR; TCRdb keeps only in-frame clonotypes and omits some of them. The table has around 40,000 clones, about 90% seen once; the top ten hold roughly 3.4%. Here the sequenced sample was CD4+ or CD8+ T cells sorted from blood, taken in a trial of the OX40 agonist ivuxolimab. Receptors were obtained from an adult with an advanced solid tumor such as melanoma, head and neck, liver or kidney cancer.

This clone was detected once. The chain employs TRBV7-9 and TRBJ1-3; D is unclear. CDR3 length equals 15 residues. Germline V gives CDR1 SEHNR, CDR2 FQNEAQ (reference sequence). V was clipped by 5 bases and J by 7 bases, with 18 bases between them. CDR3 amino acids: CASSLTSGLGNTIYF. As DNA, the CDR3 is TGTGCCAGCAGCCTAACTTCCGGACTCGGCAACACCATATATTTT.

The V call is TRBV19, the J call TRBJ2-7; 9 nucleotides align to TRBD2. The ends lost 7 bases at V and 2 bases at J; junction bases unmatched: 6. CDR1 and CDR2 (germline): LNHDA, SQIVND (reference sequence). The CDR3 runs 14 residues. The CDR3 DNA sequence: TGTGCCAGTACCCCGACTAGCGGAGCCTACGAGCAGTACTTC. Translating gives CASTPTSGAYEQYF. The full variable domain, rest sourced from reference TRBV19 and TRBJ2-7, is DGGITQSPKYLFRKEGQNVTLSCEQNLNHDAMYWYRQDPGQGLRLIYYSQIVNDFQKGDIAEGYSVSREKKESFPLTVTSAQKNPTAFYLCASTPTSGAYEQYFGPGTRLTVT.

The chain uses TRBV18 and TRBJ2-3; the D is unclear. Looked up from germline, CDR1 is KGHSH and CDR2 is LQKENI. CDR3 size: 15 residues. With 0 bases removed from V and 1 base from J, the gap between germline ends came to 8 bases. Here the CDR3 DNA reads TGTGCCAGCTCACCACCACGCTGGGGCACAGATACGCAGTATTTT. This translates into CASSPPRWGTDTQYF.

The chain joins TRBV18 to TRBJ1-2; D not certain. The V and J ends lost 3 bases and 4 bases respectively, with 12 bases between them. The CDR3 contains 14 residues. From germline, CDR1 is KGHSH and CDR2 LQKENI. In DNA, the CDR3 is TGTGCCAGCTCACCGCTACCGGGGTCCTATGGCTACACCTTC. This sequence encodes CASSPLPGSYGYTF.

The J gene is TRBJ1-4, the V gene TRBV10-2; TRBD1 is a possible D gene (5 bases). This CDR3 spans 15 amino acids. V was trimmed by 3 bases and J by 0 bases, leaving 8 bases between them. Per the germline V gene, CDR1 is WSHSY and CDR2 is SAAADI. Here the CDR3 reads CASSDLTATNEKLFF. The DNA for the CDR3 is TGCGCCAGCAGTGACCTGACAGCAACTAATGAAAAACTGTTTTTT.

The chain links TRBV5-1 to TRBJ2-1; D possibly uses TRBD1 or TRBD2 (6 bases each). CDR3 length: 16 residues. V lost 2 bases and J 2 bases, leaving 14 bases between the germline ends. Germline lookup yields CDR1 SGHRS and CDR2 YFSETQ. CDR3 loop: CASSFGGGRPYNEQFF. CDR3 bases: TGCGCCAGCAGCTTCGGGGGCGGACGGCCCTACAATGAGCAGTTCTTC.

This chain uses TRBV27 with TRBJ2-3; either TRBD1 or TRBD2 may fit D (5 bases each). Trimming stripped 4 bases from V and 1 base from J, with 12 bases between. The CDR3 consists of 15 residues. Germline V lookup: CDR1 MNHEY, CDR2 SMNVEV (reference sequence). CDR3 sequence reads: CASSSGTAGTDTQYF. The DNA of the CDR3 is TGTGCCAGCAGTTCCGGGACCGCGGGCACAGATACGCAGTATTTT.

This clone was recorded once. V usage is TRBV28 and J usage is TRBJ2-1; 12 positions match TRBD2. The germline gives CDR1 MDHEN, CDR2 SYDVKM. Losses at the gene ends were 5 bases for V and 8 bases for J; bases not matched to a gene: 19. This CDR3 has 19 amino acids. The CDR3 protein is CASSPLVLKTSGSWDEQFF. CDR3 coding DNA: TGTGCCAGCAGTCCCTTAGTCCTTAAGACTAGCGGGAGTTGGGATGAGCAGTTCTTC.

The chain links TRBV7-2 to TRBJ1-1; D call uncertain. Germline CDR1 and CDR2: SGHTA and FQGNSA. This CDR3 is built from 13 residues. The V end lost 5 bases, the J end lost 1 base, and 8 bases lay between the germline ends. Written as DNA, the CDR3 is TGTGCCAGCAGCCTTCTGCAGAACACTGAAGCTTTCTTT. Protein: CASSLLQNTEAFF.

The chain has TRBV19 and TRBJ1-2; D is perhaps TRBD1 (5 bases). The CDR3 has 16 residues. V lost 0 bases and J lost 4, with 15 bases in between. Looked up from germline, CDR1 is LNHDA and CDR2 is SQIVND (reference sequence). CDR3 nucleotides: TGTGCCAGTAGTATAGATCGGGGGGGGTCCATCTATGGCTACACCTTC. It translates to CASSIDRGGSIYGYTF.

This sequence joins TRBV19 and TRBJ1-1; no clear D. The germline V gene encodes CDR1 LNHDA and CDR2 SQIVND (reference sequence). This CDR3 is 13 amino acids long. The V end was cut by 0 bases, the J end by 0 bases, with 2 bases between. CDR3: CASSIDMNTEAFF. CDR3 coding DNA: TGTGCCAGTAGTATAGATATGAACACTGAAGCTTTCTTT.

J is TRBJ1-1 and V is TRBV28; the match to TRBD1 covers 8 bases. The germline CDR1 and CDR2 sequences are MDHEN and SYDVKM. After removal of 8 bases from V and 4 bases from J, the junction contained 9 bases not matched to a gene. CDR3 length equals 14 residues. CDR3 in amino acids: CASLQGAGLTEAFF. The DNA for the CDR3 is TGTGCCAGCCTCCAGGGGGCGGGCCTCACTGAAGCTTTCTTT.

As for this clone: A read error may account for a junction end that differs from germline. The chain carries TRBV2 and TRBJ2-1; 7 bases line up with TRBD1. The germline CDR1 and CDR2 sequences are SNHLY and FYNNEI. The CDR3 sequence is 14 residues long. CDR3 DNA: TGTGCCAGCAGTGCGGGTCACCTAAGCAGGGGACAGATCTTC. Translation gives CASSAGHLSRGQIF.

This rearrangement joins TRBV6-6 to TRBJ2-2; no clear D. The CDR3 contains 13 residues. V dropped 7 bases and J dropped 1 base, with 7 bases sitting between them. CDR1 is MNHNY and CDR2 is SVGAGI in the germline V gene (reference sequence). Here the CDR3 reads CASTRQNTGELFF. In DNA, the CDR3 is TGTGCCAGCACCCGACAGAACACCGGGGAGCTGTTTTTT.

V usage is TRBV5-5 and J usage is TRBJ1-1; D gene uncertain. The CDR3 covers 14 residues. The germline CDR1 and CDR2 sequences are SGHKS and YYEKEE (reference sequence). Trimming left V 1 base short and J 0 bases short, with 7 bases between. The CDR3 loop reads CASSLKRVNTEAFF. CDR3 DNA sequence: TGTGCCAGCAGCTTGAAACGAGTGAACACTGAAGCTTTCTTT. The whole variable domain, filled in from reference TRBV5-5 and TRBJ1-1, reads DAGVTQSPTHLIKTRGQQVTLRCSPISGHKSVSWYQQVLGQGPQFIFQYYEKEERGRGNFPDRFSARQFPNYSSELNVNALLLGDSALYLCASSLKRVNTEAFFGQGTRLTVV.

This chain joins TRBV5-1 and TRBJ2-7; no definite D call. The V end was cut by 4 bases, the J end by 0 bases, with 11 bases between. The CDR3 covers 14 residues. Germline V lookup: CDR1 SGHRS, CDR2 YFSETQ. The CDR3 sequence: CASSPQVSSYEQYF. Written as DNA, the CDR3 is TGCGCCAGCAGCCCGCAGGTCAGCTCCTACGAGCAGTACTTC.

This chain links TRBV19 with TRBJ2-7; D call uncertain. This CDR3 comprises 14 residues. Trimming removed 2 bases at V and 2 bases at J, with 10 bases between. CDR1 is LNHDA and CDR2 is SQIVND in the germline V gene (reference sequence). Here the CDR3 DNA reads TGTGCCAGTAGTATAAGGCAGTTACCCTACGAGCAGTACTTC. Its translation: CASSIRQLPYEQYF. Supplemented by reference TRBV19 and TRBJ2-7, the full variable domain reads DGGITQSPKYLFRKEGQNVTLSCEQNLNHDAMYWYRQDPGQGLRLIYYSQIVNDFQKGDIAEGYSVSREKKESFPLTVTSAQKNPTAFYLCASSIRQLPYEQYFGPGTRLTVT.